The 11 T cell receptor beta chains listed next were all sequenced from one sample in a study of Ad26.COV2.S vaccination and SARS-CoV-2 variants (dated by TCRdb to the early 2020s). Library preparation was by the immunoSEQ multiplex PCR assay. Held by TCRdb, this immuneACCESS table contains in-frame sequences only and omits some clones. Under half of the omission traces to an unresolved V gene where checked; the cause of the rest is unknown. The table for this sample lists some 290,000 clones; just over 85% of them were counted only once. Together, the top ten hold around 1.9% of the sample. The sample's treatment or condition, from its label and the paper: around 19 received Ad26.COV2.S at low or high dose, single or two shots; a few received placebo; per-sample allocation not given. For vaccine and placebo recipients, repertoires were sequenced using samples collected on day 63 after the first injection.

Material: peripheral blood, obtained in a trial of Ad26.COV2.S vaccine versus placebo. Receptors were obtained from a person between 18 and 60 years old who received the Ad26.COV2.S COVID-19 vaccine or a placebo.

The CDR3: CASSEDRGPNQPQHF. The CDR3, as DNA: TGTGCCAGCAGTGAAGACAGGGGACCCAATCAGCCCCAGCATTTT. The J gene is TRBJ1-5, the V gene TRBV2; 7 bases fit TRBD1. Germline V gene data show CDR1 as SNHLY and CDR2 as FYNNEI. CDR3 length equals 15 residues. The V and J ends lost 1 base and 3 bases, in that order; junction bases with no gene match: 3.

The sample holds one count of this clone. This chain uses TRBV2 with TRBJ2-1; tentative D call: TRBD1 (6 bases). This CDR3 comprises 17 residues. Germline V gene data show CDR1 as SNHLY and CDR2 as FYNNEI. Between the trimmed V and J ends, which lost 6 bases and 4 bases, there was a span of 22 bases. The chain's CDR3 is CASRRGSGAQRYNEQFF. CDR3 DNA sequence: TGTGCCAGCAGGAGGGGATCAGGGGCGCAACGATACAATGAGCAGTTCTTC.

This clone was observed a handful of times. This chain links TRBV3-1 (or the pseudogene TRBV3-2) with TRBJ2-3, with D perhaps assigned TRBD1 or TRBD2 (5 bases each). Looked up from germline, CDR1 is LGHDT and CDR2 is YNNKEL (reference sequence). CDR3 length equals 15 residues. V was shortened by 0 bases and J by 6 bases, with 13 bases between the two germline ends. CDR3: CASSQEASWGDTQYF. The CDR3 DNA sequence: TGTGCCAGCAGCCAAGAGGCTAGCTGGGGGGATACGCAGTATTTT.

The chain joins TRBV5-1 to TRBJ1-4; 7 positions agree with TRBD1. V was clipped by 1 base and J by 8 bases; unmatched bases: 5. Looked up from germline, CDR1 is SGHRS and CDR2 is YFSETQ. CDR3 size: 14 residues. CDR3 sequence (DNA): TGCGCCAGCAGCTTGACTACAGGGGAAGAAAAACTGTTTTTT. Its protein is CASSLTTGEEKLFF. Based on the CDR3 plus reference TRBV5-1 and TRBJ1-4, the full variable domain is KAGVTQTPRYLIKTRGQQVTLSCSPISGHRSVSWYQQTPGQGLQFLFEYFSETQRNKGNFPGRFSGRQFSNSRSEMNVSTLELGDSALYLCASSLTTGEEKLFFGSGTQLSVL.

This chain links TRBV7-9 with TRBJ2-1; perhaps TRBD1 as D (5 bases). V was shortened by 3 bases and J by 5 bases, with 8 bases between the two germline ends. Germline lookup yields CDR1 SEHNR and CDR2 FQNEAQ (reference sequence). The length of the CDR3 is 13 residues. The CDR3 loop is CASSLMGHNEQFF. The CDR3 coding sequence is TGTGCCAGCAGCTTGATGGGGCACAATGAGCAGTTCTTC.

V and J are TRBV6-5 and TRBJ1-3, with unresolved D. Germline CDR1 reads MNHEY; CDR2 reads SVGAGI. Trimming shortened V by 6 bases and J by 0 bases, and 12 bases separated the two germline ends. The CDR3 is 15 residues long. CDR3 coding DNA: TGTGCCAGCAGCCCCTGGGGAAGCTCTGGAAACACCATATATTTT. Translated: CASSPWGSSGNTIYF.

The chain links TRBV7-9 to TRBJ2-7, with D perhaps TRBD1 (8 bases). CDR1 is SEHNR and CDR2 is FQNEAQ in the germline V gene (reference sequence). This CDR3 is built from 15 residues. V lost 5 bases to trimming and J lost 0 bases, with 14 bases between them. Here the CDR3 reads CASSAQGGPSYEQYF. The CDR3 nucleotides read TGTGCCAGCAGCGCACAGGGGGGGCCCTCCTACGAGCAGTACTTC.

The chain has TRBV7-2 and TRBJ2-5; 9 bases match TRBD2. V was pared by 1 base and J by 5 bases, with 14 bases of the junction left unmatched. This CDR3 is 18 amino acids long. Germline CDR1 SGHTA, CDR2 FQGNSA. The CDR3 bases are TGTGCCAGCAGCTTAGGGAGGTTAAGCGGGGGGCTACATGAGACCCAGTACTTC. Protein: CASSLGRLSGGLHETQYF.

Here the CDR3 reads CASEMEDGAWANQPQHF. The CDR3 region has the DNA TGTGCCAGCGAGATGGAGGATGGGGCCTGGGCTAATCAGCCCCAGCATTTT. The chain is built from TRBV6-4 and TRBJ1-5; perhaps TRBD1 as D (5 bases). CDR3 length: 17 residues. Trimming took 8 bases from V and 4 from J, leaving 24 bases between them. The germline gives CDR1 MRHNA, CDR2 SNTAGT.

The chain couples TRBV7-9 to TRBJ1-2; 10 bases fit TRBD1. The V segment lost 4 bases and the J segment 8 bases; nucleotides outside the gene matches: 10. The germline V gene has CDR1 SEHNR and CDR2 FQNEAQ (reference sequence). The CDR3 is 15 amino acids. DNA for the CDR3: TGTGCCAGCAGCTACCGGGACAGGGGTCCGGTGGGCTACACCTTC. Protein sequence: CASSYRDRGPVGYTF.

The J gene is TRBJ1-3, the V gene TRBV30; no definite D call. This CDR3 spans 15 amino acids. In germline, CDR1 is GTSNPN, CDR2 SVGIG (reference sequence). Trimming cost V 3 bases and J 4 bases, with 16 bases left between them. CDR3 nucleotide sequence: TGTGCCTGGAGCCGACAAATAGCGGGAGGAAACACCATATATTTT. It codes for CAWSRQIAGGNTIYF.